This is a list of T cell receptor beta chains from one sample in a study of long-term antiretroviral therapy in people with HIV. Clones were read by immunoSEQ multiplex PCR, and TCRdb kept only the in-frame ones, dropping some. In the table there are roughly 18,000 clones, 60% to 85% of which are singletons. The sample here was unsorted PBMCs, taken 2.9 years after starting antiretroviral therapy. These receptors were collected from a woman aged 25 to 39 with HIV. Each CDR3 is given with its conserved first and last residue. A D gene is named only where the DNA matches it firmly. The size field is filled for only some rows; it gives once, few, many or a size class.

D gene,V gene,clone size,J gene,CDR3 protein,CDR3 DNA
.,TRBV6-1,.,TRBJ1-1,CASSERVMGNTEAFF,TGTGCCAGCAGTGAACGGGTGATGGGGAACACTGAAGCTTTCTTT
TRBD1,TRBV7-6,once,TRBJ1-6,CASSSGQGKNSPLHF,TGTGCCAGCAGTTCCGGACAGGGGAAGAATTCACCCCTCCACTTT
TRBD1,TRBV29-1,.,TRBJ1-1,CSVTQGADEAFF,TGCAGCGTTACTCAGGGGGCAGATGAAGCTTTCTTT
.,TRBV4-1,few,TRBJ1-2,CASSQANSNYGYTF,TGCGCCAGCAGCCAAGCCAACAGTAACTATGGCTACACCTTC
TRBD1,TRBV18,.,TRBJ1-1,CASSSTGGSAEAFF,TGTGCCAGCTCATCGACAGGGGGAAGCGCTGAAGCTTTCTTT
TRBD1,TRBV29-1,.,TRBJ2-7,CSVEGTGREQYF,TGCAGCGTTGAAGGGACAGGGCGGGAGCAGTACTTC
TRBD1,TRBV6-4,.,TRBJ1-1,CASSDTGERTEAFF,TGTGCCAGCAGTGACACAGGGGAGAGGACTGAAGCTTTCTTT
.,TRBV2,.,TRBJ1-1,CASIQGYTSIGEAFF,TGTGCCAGCATCCAGGGGTACACATCGATCGGTGAAGCTTTCTTT
.,TRBV2,.,TRBJ1-5,CASSGEVLGPQHF,TGTGCCAGCTCCGGGGAAGTCTTGGGGCCCCAGCATTTT
.,TRBV5-5,.,TRBJ1-4,CASNRRGILEKLFF,TGTGCCAGCAATCGGCGGGGGATTCTTGAAAAACTGTTTTTT
.,TRBV7-8,.,TRBJ1-5,CASSLFGGQRYQPQHF,TGTGCCAGCAGCTTATTTGGCGGGCAGAGATATCAGCCCCAGCATTTT
.,TRBV7-9,.,TRBJ1-6,CASSSDSYNSPLHF,TGTGCCAGCAGCTCTGACAGCTATAATTCACCCCTCCACTTT
TRBD1,TRBV30,.,TRBJ1-1,CACGTGTLNTEAFF,TGTGCCTGTGGGACAGGCACCCTGAACACTGAAGCTTTCTTT
.,TRBV27,.,TRBJ2-7,CASSSRDVRSYEQYF,TGTGCCAGCAGTTCCAGGGACGTCAGGTCCTACGAGCAGTACTTC
.,TRBV7-3,.,TRBJ2-2,CASSPGGNTGELFF,TGTGCCAGCAGCCCCGGGGGGAACACCGGGGAGCTGTTTTTT
.,TRBV30,few,TRBJ2-6,CAWSEVGRGGANVLTF,TGTGCCTGGAGTGAAGTGGGCAGGGGCGGGGCCAACGTCCTGACTTTC
TRBD1,TRBV2,.,TRBJ1-6,CASSERTGEASPLHF,TGTGCCAGCAGTGAAAGAACAGGGGAGGCTTCACCCCTCCACTTT
.,TRBV4-1,.,TRBJ1-6,CASSYFRGVSPLHF,TGCGCCAGCAGCTACTTTAGAGGGGTTTCACCCCTCCACTTT
TRBD2,TRBV5-5,.,TRBJ2-1,CASSLEAGPPYNEQFF,TGTGCCAGCAGCTTGGAAGCGGGGCCGCCCTACAATGAGCAGTTCTTC
.,TRBV25-1,.,TRBJ1-1,CASSGDRSTEAFF,TGTGCCAGCAGCGGGGACCGGAGCACTGAAGCTTTCTTT
.,TRBV6-1,.,TRBJ1-6,CASINKGRANSPLHF,TGTGCCAGCATTAACAAGGGACGGGCAAATTCACCCCTCCACTTT
.,TRBV6-6,once,TRBJ1-5,CASTDIDQPQHF,TGTGCCAGCACGGACATCGATCAGCCCCAGCATTTT
.,TRBV7-2,.,TRBJ2-1,CASSPGTSRPQFF,TGTGCCAGCAGCCCCGGGACCTCGCGTCCCCAGTTCTTC
.,TRBV7-2,.,TRBJ2-5,CASSASRETQYF,TGTGCCAGCAGCGCCTCCCGGGAGACCCAGTACTTC
TRBD2,TRBV27,.,TRBJ2-1,CASSLRRGYNEQFF,TGTGCCAGCAGTTTAAGGCGGGGGTACAATGAGCAGTTCTTC
.,TRBV4-1,.,TRBJ2-1,CASSQGYLGIYNEQFF,TGCGCCAGCAGCCAAGGTTACCTGGGAATTTACAATGAGCAGTTCTTC
.,TRBV5-1,.,TRBJ2-1,CASSLGGHDPEQFF,TGCGCCAGCAGCTTGGGTGGGCACGACCCCGAGCAGTTCTTC
TRBD2,TRBV5-1,.,TRBJ2-2,CASSYWTSTNTGELFF,TGCGCCAGCAGCTACTGGACTAGCACGAACACCGGGGAGCTGTTTTTT
.,TRBV19,.,TRBJ1-2,CASSLGQYYGYTF,TGTGCCAGTAGTTTGGGTCAATACTATGGCTACACCTTC
.,TRBV15,once,TRBJ1-5,CATSRDKGYNQPQHF,TGTGCCACCAGCAGAGATAAGGGATACAATCAGCCCCAGCATTTT
TRBD1,TRBV15,.,TRBJ2-3,CATSPRTGRADTQYF,TGTGCCACCAGCCCCCGGACAGGACGGGCAGATACGCAGTATTTT